This TCR beta chain was captured in a study of blood T cell repertoires in COVID-19. The authors' processing: Reference gene primer amplification gave estimated nucleated cell counts. Clones were sequenced by immunoSEQ multiplex PCR, and TCRdb holds only the in-frame ones, with some missing. Clone size and the V and J calls come from that table; the DNA yielded D and trimming. Of 250,000 or so clones listed, around 89% were seen once; the top ten hold 8.8%. Symptom resolution, clearance, or two negative PCRs marked the recovered donors of Cohort 3. The sample taken for sequencing was PBMCs or T cells enriched from blood (not recorded which). This sequence originates from a man in his forties or fifties who had recovered from COVID-19.

Written as DNA, the CDR3 is TGCGCCAGCAGCTTGACCAGCGTAAACACCGGGGAGCTGTTTTTT. The encoded protein is CASSLTSVNTGELFF. V usage is TRBV5-1 and J usage is TRBJ2-2; D remains ambiguous. Per the germline V gene, CDR1 is SGHRS and CDR2 is YFSETQ. The germline V and J ends were trimmed by 1 base and 2 bases, with 9 bases remaining between them. The CDR3 sequence is 15 residues long. Using reference TRBV5-1 and TRBJ2-2 for the parts outside the CDR3, the full variable domain is KAGVTQTPRYLIKTRGQQVTLSCSPISGHRSVSWYQQTPGQGLQFLFEYFSETQRNKGNFPGRFSGRQFSNSRSEMNVSTLELGDSALYLCASSLTSVNTGELFFGEGSRLTVL.